This TCR beta chain was found in a study of shared clonotypes between healthy human individuals. To note about this clone: Its antigen remains unknown.

Across several immunoSEQ plates, the genomic DNA of each subset was split evenly. Clones were read by immunoSEQ multiplex PCR, and TCRdb kept only the in-frame ones, dropping some. The sample records roughly 1,800,000 clones, about 95% being singletons. Naive CD8 cells comprised CD45RO-negative, CCR7-positively selected cells, excluding terminally differentiated effector memory CD45RA+ cells. Study outcomes and limitations: Incompleteness in sorted-subset sequencing, despite large depth, was shown by rarefaction. Investigators expected sequencing depth to affect clonotype sharing among donors.

CDR3 length equals 14 residues. Germline assignment: CDR1 PRHDT and CDR2 FYEKMQ (reference sequence). V shed 6 bases and J 3 bases; nucleotides not matched to a gene: 7. The receptor was isolated from a man aged 18 to 35 in good health. The sequenced sample consisted of naive CD8+ T cells sorted from blood. V gene TRBV13 combines with J gene TRBJ2-7; 8 positions match TRBD1. Here the CDR3 reads CASRQTGARYEQYF. CDR3 DNA: TGTGCCAGCAGACAGACAGGGGCCCGCTACGAGCAGTACTTC.